The clone carrying this T cell receptor beta chain was recorded at least ten times. Its antigen is not known. The entry originates in a study of early T cells in non-severe SARS-CoV-2 infection. Study-level information: Sequencing input comprised bulk RNA from unsorted whole blood; chain pairing was not available.

Notes on the study in general: Anti-spike CD8 responses were favored by VDJdb matching, which missed private and CD4 specificities.

This CDR3 is built from 14 residues. CDR1 and CDR2 (germline): GTSNPN, SVGIG (reference sequence). V was pared by 2 bases and J by 2 bases, with 12 bases between. The library protocol tagged individual cDNA molecules with unique molecular identifiers. TCRdb re-analysed the 5' RACE reads in MiXCR, keeping a single row per CDR3 protein. The data hold some 97,000 distinct CDR3 sequences, with 11% observed a single time. The receptor's source is an adult who was a healthcare worker with PCR-confirmed SARS-CoV-2 infection or an uninfected control (not recorded which). This material consisted of whole blood, taken at baseline. V and J are TRBV30 and TRBJ1-1; D call uncertain. Written as DNA, the CDR3 is TGTGCCTGGAGTATGGAGACGGTCAACACTGAAGCTTTCTTT. Its translation is CAWSMETVNTEAFF.